This entry describes one T cell receptor (beta chain). These data are taken from a study of blood T cell repertoires in COVID-19. The overall study: Samples representing acute and convalescent COVID-19 were sourced from the United States, Italy and Spain. T cells, B-cell-depleted T cells, or PBMCs supplied cDNA or gDNA.

CDR3 size: 11 residues. The protocol was immunoSEQ multiplex PCR, while the TCRdb copy is restricted to in-frame clones and leaves out a portion. This sample has approximately 340,000 clones; 87% occur once, and the top ten carry 7.5% to 10%. The gene calls are TRBV21-1 and TRBJ2-7; the table's D gene call, TRBD1, was not cross checked with the DNA. TRBV21-1 is annotated as a pseudogene. Sequenced: peripheral blood. The source of this sequence is a young man with COVID-19, enrolled during active disease. Here the CDR3 reads CASSKWHEQYF. In nucleotides, the CDR3 is TGTGCCAGCAGCAAGTGGCACGAGCAGTACTTC.